These 14 T cell receptor beta chains were sequenced from one sample in a study of hypomethylating agent response in myelodysplastic syndrome. Here immunoSEQ multiplex PCR was the method, and the copy in TCRdb shows in-frame clones only, minus some. This table holds several thousand clones, about 85% found once. Sequenced here: bone marrow, sampled before or after starting hypomethylating agent treatment for myelodysplastic syndrome (not recorded which). All receptors come from a human donor with myelodysplastic syndrome.

CDR3 region: CASSLVAGLVNTEAFF. Written as DNA, the CDR3 is TGCGCCAGCAGCTTGGTGGCGGGGCTGGTTAACACTGAAGCTTTCTTT. The chain joins TRBV5-1 to TRBJ1-1; D might be TRBD1 (5 bases). CDR1 is SGHRS, CDR2 YFSETQ, per germline. V lost 0 bases to trimming and J lost 2 bases, with 14 bases between them. This CDR3 region has 16 residues.

Comments on this clone: The sample holds other DNA sequences that translate to the same CDR3. This rearrangement joins TRBV1 to TRBJ1-4; TRBD1 was called by the table and not checked on the DNA. TRBV1 is a documented pseudogene. The CDR3 contains 16 residues. The CDR3: CTSSQTPRQGSEKLFF. CDR3 sequence (DNA): TGCACCAGCAGCCAGACCCCGCGACAGGGTAGCGAAAAACTGTTTTTT.

This chain links TRBV5-1 with TRBJ1-2; 8 bases are a match to TRBD1. The CDR3 loop spans 13 amino acids. The V segment lost 4 bases and the J segment 7 bases; nucleotides outside the gene matches: 6. Germline values: CDR1 SGHRS, CDR2 YFSETQ. The CDR3 region is CASSPGQGSGYTF. The CDR3 DNA is TGCGCCAGCAGCCCCGGACAGGGATCTGGCTACACCTTC.

This sequence joins TRBV5-8 and TRBJ2-7; 8 bases agree with TRBD2. Per germline, CDR1 SGHTS and CDR2 YDEGEE. The CDR3 length is 15 residues. The V and J ends lost 0 bases and 3 bases, in that order; junction bases with no gene match: 5. The DNA for the CDR3 is TGTGCCAGCAGCTTGGAGCGGGGGATTTTCTACGAGCAGTACTTC. Its translation: CASSLERGIFYEQYF.

This clone was found a few times. The chain links TRBV30 to TRBJ1-1; no definite D call. Trimming removed 0 bases from V and 4 bases from J, with 9 bases in between. Germline assignment: CDR1 GTSNPN and CDR2 SVGIG (reference sequence). The CDR3 totals 13 residues. The CDR3 region has the DNA TGTGCCTGGAGTGTTAGCTCAGGCACTGAAGCTTTCTTT. Translation gives CAWSVSSGTEAFF.

This chain links TRBV9 with TRBJ1-2; D remains ambiguous. The germline CDR1 and CDR2 sequences are SGDLS and YYNGEE. The V end was cut by 2 bases, the J end by 2 bases, with 7 bases between. This CDR3 has 13 residues. Written as DNA, the CDR3 is TGTGCCAGCAGCGTTGATATGAACTATGGCTACACCTTC. It yields the protein CASSVDMNYGYTF. The whole variable domain, filled in from reference TRBV9 and TRBJ1-2, reads DSGVTQTPKHLITATGQRVTLRCSPRSGDLSVYWYQQSLDQGLQFLIQYYNGEERAKGNILERFSAQQFPDLHSELNLSSLELGDSALYFCASSVDMNYGYTFGSGTRLTVV.

The chain joins TRBV30 to TRBJ2-3; 10 bases map to TRBD2. V was pared by 1 base and J by 6 bases, with 10 bases of the junction left unmatched. The CDR3 totals 16 residues. Germline V CDR1 and CDR2: GTSNPN, SVGIG (reference sequence). This CDR3 reads CAWSAFWASGGDTQYF. The CDR3 DNA reads as TGTGCCTGGAGTGCATTCTGGGCTAGCGGGGGTGATACGCAGTATTTT.

The chain links TRBV18 to TRBJ2-2; TRBD1 matches at 8 bases. V was clipped by 6 bases and J by 4 bases; unmatched bases: 10. CDR3 length: 16 amino acids. CDR1 is KGHSH and CDR2 is LQKENI in the germline V gene. CDR3 protein: CASSPPGTGLTGELFF. Written as DNA, the CDR3 is TGTGCCAGCTCCCCCCCAGGGACAGGCCTCACCGGGGAGCTGTTTTTT.

V gene TRBV14 combines with J gene TRBJ1-1; no definite D call. Germline loops: CDR1 SGHDN, CDR2 FVKESK. V was trimmed by 4 bases and J by 0 bases, leaving 9 bases between them. This CDR3 is built from 14 residues. The CDR3 spells CASSLGGMNTEAFF. CDR3 bases: TGTGCCAGCAGCCTTGGAGGGATGAACACTGAAGCTTTCTTT.

V usage is TRBV7-6 and J usage is TRBJ2-5; 9 bases line up with TRBD1. V was clipped by 4 bases and J by 8 bases; unmatched bases: 11. Germline assignment: CDR1 SGHVS and CDR2 FNYEAQ. The length of the CDR3 is 15 residues. The CDR3 coding sequence is TGTGCCAGCAGCTCCCGACAGGGGGAAGGAGCAACCCAGTACTTC. As protein: CASSSRQGEGATQYF.

This clone appeared a single time. The rearrangement links TRBV30 to TRBJ1-4; 8 bases agree with TRBD1. Looked up from germline, CDR1 is GTSNPN and CDR2 is SVGIG (reference sequence). The CDR3 is 13 residues long. Unmatched junction bases numbered 4, after V lost 5 bases and J lost 5 bases. The CDR3 bases are TGTGCCTGGGCGGGACAGGAGAATGAAAAACTGTTTTTT. Protein product: CAWAGQENEKLFF. Supplemented by reference TRBV30 and TRBJ1-4, the full variable domain reads SQTIHQWPATLVQPVGSPLSLECTVEGTSNPNLYWYRQAAGRGLQLLFYSVGIGQISSEVPQNLSASRPQDRQFILSSKKLLLSDSGFYLCAWAGQENEKLFFGSGTQLSVL.

V gene TRBV7-9 combines with J gene TRBJ1-1; D is undetermined. Trimming left V 1 base short and J 2 bases short, with 17 bases between. The V gene's germline CDR1 is SEHNR and CDR2 FQNEAQ (reference sequence). This CDR3 region has 17 residues. The CDR3 nucleotides read TGTGCCAGCAGCTTAGGCGGCAGCTACACCGCTAACACTGAAGCTTTCTTT. Amino acid sequence: CASSLGGSYTANTEAFF.

The chain couples TRBV5-5 to TRBJ2-1; 8 nucleotides agree with TRBD2. With 4 bases clipped from V and 1 base from J, the junction kept 10 bases outside the gene matches. The CDR3 is made up of 17 amino acids. The V gene's germline CDR1 is SGHKS and CDR2 YYEKEE (reference sequence). The CDR3 loop reads CASSPESGGPSYNEQFF. CDR3 coding DNA: TGTGCCAGCAGCCCGGAGAGCGGGGGCCCTTCCTACAATGAGCAGTTCTTC.

The CDR3 DNA reads as TGTGCCTGGAATGGTCTTACTGGGACAGATACGCAGTATTTT. Its protein is CAWNGLTGTDTQYF. The V call is TRBV30, the J call TRBJ2-3; D not certain. V lost 4 bases, J lost 3 bases, and 14 bases lay in between. The CDR3 contains 14 residues. CDR1 is GTSNPN and CDR2 is SVGIG in the germline V gene (reference sequence).